Shown below are 21 T cell receptor beta chains from a single sample sequenced in a study of cytomegalovirus exposure and HLA in healthy donors. 60 Vbeta and 13 Jbeta primers were used in PCR. Assay: immunoSEQ multiplex PCR; the TCRdb copy retains only in-frame clones and omits some. The data hold about 200,000 clones, with 79% observed a single time. The sample taken for sequencing was PBMCs. The receptor set was obtained from a woman in her twenties or thirties in good health and CMV-seropositive.

This chain connects TRBV4-3 to TRBJ2-7; maybe TRBD1 (6 bases). V was shortened by 1 base and J by 4 bases, with 14 bases between the two germline ends. CDR1 LGHNA and CDR2 YSLEER come from the germline V gene. This CDR3 spans 15 amino acids. DNA for the CDR3: TGCGCCAGCAGCCAAGCATCAGGGGACGGGTACGAGCAGTACTTC. Its protein is CASSQASGDGYEQYF.

The chain employs TRBV18 and TRBJ2-7, with D uncertain. CDR3 length: 13 amino acids. CDR1 is KGHSH and CDR2 is LQKENI in the germline V gene. Trimming removed 3 bases from V and 1 base from J, with 7 bases in between. CDR3 sequence: CASSPLKSYEQYF. CDR3 coding DNA: TGTGCCAGCTCACCTCTAAAGTCCTACGAGCAGTACTTC.

V usage is TRBV5-5 and J usage is TRBJ1-2; 7 positions match TRBD1. The CDR3 length is 15 residues. Germline V gives CDR1 SGHKS, CDR2 YYEKEE (reference sequence). V shed 5 bases and J 4 bases; nucleotides not matched to a gene: 11. The CDR3 nucleotides are TGTGCCAGCAGTAAAATTACCGGGACAGCCTATGGCTACACCTTC. This encodes CASSKITGTAYGYTF.

The J gene is TRBJ2-7, the V gene TRBV15; D is unclear. The germline V and J ends were trimmed by 3 bases and 2 bases, with 11 bases remaining between them. The CDR3 contains 14 residues. Germline assignment: CDR1 LNHNV and CDR2 YYDKDF (reference sequence). The CDR3 DNA sequence: TGTGCCACCAGCAGCGGTACCCTAGCCTACGAGCAGTACTTC. This gives the protein CATSSGTLAYEQYF. Using reference TRBV15 and TRBJ2-7 for the parts outside the CDR3, the full variable domain is DAMVIQNPRYQVTQFGKPVTLSCSQTLNHNVMYWYQQKSSQAPKLLFHYYDKDFNNEADTPDNFQSRRPNTSFCFLDIRSPGLGDTAMYLCATSSGTLAYEQYFGPGTRLTVT.

The rearrangement links TRBV27 to TRBJ1-5, with D perhaps TRBD1 (6 bases). Between the trimmed V and J ends, which lost 6 bases and 2 bases, there was a span of 14 bases. The V gene's germline CDR1 is MNHEY and CDR2 SMNVEV (reference sequence). The CDR3 sequence is 15 residues long. The CDR3 DNA is TGTGCCAGCAGGCACAGGGCATATGGCAATCAGCCCCAGCATTTT. Translating gives CASRHRAYGNQPQHF.

This sequence joins TRBV29-1 and TRBJ2-7; 11 nucleotides align to TRBD2. The V segment lost 7 bases and the J segment 4 bases; nucleotides outside the gene matches: 9. This CDR3 has 14 residues. CDR1 and CDR2 (germline): SQVTM, ANQGSEA. The CDR3 is CSASTSGIKYEQYF. In DNA form, the CDR3 reads TGCAGCGCTTCGACTAGCGGGATAAAATACGAGCAGTACTTC.

The V call is TRBV6-1, the J call TRBJ1-1; 8 positions match TRBD1. There are 13 residues in the CDR3. Germline assignment: CDR1 MNHNS and CDR2 SASEGT. V trimming: 11 bases; J trimming: 4 bases; junction bases outside the gene matches: 9. CDR3: CASQSGGGTEAFF. CDR3 nucleotide sequence: TGTGCCTCACAATCAGGGGGCGGCACTGAAGCTTTCTTT.

This clone was detected once. The chain is built from TRBV30 and TRBJ2-1; D may be TRBD2 (5 bases). The V gene lost 0 bases and the J gene lost 14 bases, with 17 bases spanning the gap. The germline V gene encodes CDR1 GTSNPN and CDR2 SVGIG (reference sequence). This CDR3 is 13 amino acids long. The CDR3, as DNA: TGTGCCTGGAGTGTACGTCTATTGGAGGTTGAGTTCTTC. Protein sequence: CAWSVRLLEVEFF.

The chain recombines TRBV11-3 with TRBJ1-1; tentatively, D is TRBD1 (5 bases). V lost 4 bases, J lost 4 bases, and 13 bases lay in between. Germline V gene data show CDR1 as SGHNT and CDR2 as YENEEA. The CDR3 sequence is 14 residues long. Here the CDR3 DNA reads TGTGCCAGCAGCTACCTGGGGGGTGTCACTGAAGCTTTCTTT. Its protein is CASSYLGGVTEAFF.

The chain uses TRBV27 and TRBJ1-2, with TRBD1 matching 8 bases. Trimming removed 4 bases from V and 8 bases from J; junction bases left unmatched: 6. Germline V lookup: CDR1 MNHEY, CDR2 SMNVEV (reference sequence). The CDR3 consists of 13 residues. The CDR3 region is CASSSQGAMGYTF. CDR3 sequence (DNA): TGTGCCAGCAGTTCCCAGGGGGCGATGGGCTACACCTTC.

The chain employs TRBV11-2 and TRBJ2-7; D ambiguous. The germline V and J ends were trimmed by 2 bases and 0 bases, with 11 bases remaining between them. The CDR3 runs 15 residues. Germline V CDR1 and CDR2: SGHAT, FQNNGV. CDR3 in amino acids: CASSLLTSVSYEQYF. Written as DNA, the CDR3 is TGTGCCAGCAGCTTATTGACTTCTGTCTCCTACGAGCAGTACTTC.

The rearrangement joins TRBV11-2 to TRBJ2-7; TRBD2 matches at 8 bases. Per germline, CDR1 SGHAT and CDR2 FQNNGV. The CDR3 consists of 18 residues. With 5 bases clipped from V and 3 bases from J, the junction kept 18 bases outside the gene matches. This CDR3 is CASSHPTGLAGSHYEQYF. For the CDR3, the DNA is TGTGCCAGCAGCCACCCCACGGGGCTAGCGGGCTCCCACTACGAGCAGTACTTC. Drawing the rest from reference TRBV11-2 and TRBJ2-7, the complete variable domain is EAGVAQSPRYKIIEKRQSVAFWCNPISGHATLYWYQQILGQGPKLLIQFQNNGVVDDSQLPKDRFSAERLKGVDSTLKIQPAKLEDSAVYLCASSHPTGLAGSHYEQYFGPGTRLTVT.

The chain is built from TRBV6-5 and TRBJ2-4; 12 bases line up with TRBD2. There are 14 residues in the CDR3. Germline-derived CDR1 and CDR2 are MNHEY and SVGAGI. Trimming took 8 bases from V and 3 from J; bases not matched to a gene: 2. In DNA form, the CDR3 reads TGTGCCAGCTCTAGCGGGGGGGGCAAAAACATTCAGTACTTC. Its protein product is CASSSGGGKNIQYF.

This chain links TRBV5-4 with TRBJ2-3; 9 nucleotides match TRBD2. CDR1 and CDR2 from the germline V gene are SGHNT and YYREEE (reference sequence). The CDR3 covers 17 residues. Trimming took 0 bases from V and 1 from J; bases not matched to a gene: 6. CDR3 loop: CASSLDLASGGTDTQYF. The CDR3 bases are TGTGCCAGCAGCTTGGATCTGGCTAGCGGGGGCACAGATACGCAGTATTTT.

The chain joins TRBV11-3 to TRBJ2-2; a weak D match, TRBD1 (5 bases). This CDR3 comprises 15 residues. Germline CDR1 SGHNT, CDR2 YENEEA. V was trimmed by 1 base and J by 6 bases, leaving 12 bases between them. In DNA, the CDR3 is TGTGCCAGCAGCTTAGTGTGGGGCAACCCCGGGGAGCTGTTTTTT. Translated, it gives CASSLVWGNPGELFF.

The CDR3 here is CSASTGFTEAFF. The CDR3 coding sequence is TGCAGCGCCTCGACAGGGTTCACTGAAGCTTTCTTT. This chain links TRBV29-1 with TRBJ1-1; 7 nucleotides match TRBD1. V shed 7 bases, J shed 4 bases, and the junction held 6 bases outside the gene matches. The CDR3 consists of 12 residues. CDR1 is SQVTM and CDR2 is ANQGSEA in the germline V gene.

This clone appeared once. CDR3 coding DNA: TGTGCCAGCAGCCAGGTGGAGGTCCCCTACAATGAGCAGTTCTTC. Translation gives CASSQVEVPYNEQFF. The chain combines TRBV11-3 with TRBJ2-1, with D possibly TRBD2 on 5 matching bases. V lost 5 bases, J lost 2 bases, and 13 bases lay in between. Germline assignment: CDR1 SGHNT and CDR2 YENEEA. CDR3 length: 15 residues.

V is TRBV2 and J is TRBJ1-6, with D tentatively TRBD1 (6 bases). Trimming removed 6 bases at V and 9 bases at J, with 18 bases between. Looked up from germline, CDR1 is SNHLY and CDR2 is FYNNEI. The CDR3 is made up of 15 amino acids. The CDR3 DNA reads TGTGCCAGCAGAGATCTACAGGGTTTCGGTTCACCCCTCCACTTT. Amino acid sequence: CASRDLQGFGSPLHF.

The V and J genes are TRBV7-2 and TRBJ1-1; possibly TRBD1 for D (6 bases). CDR1 is SGHTA and CDR2 is FQGNSA in the germline V gene. This CDR3 contains 18 residues. Trimming took 5 bases from V and 1 from J, leaving 23 bases between them. CDR3 coding DNA: TGTGCCAGCAGCCCAATTGACTGGACAGCCCTTCCGAACACTGAAGCTTTCTTT. This sequence encodes CASSPIDWTALPNTEAFF.

The chain uses TRBV9 and TRBJ2-1; TRBD2 matches 12 bases. Germline V gene data show CDR1 as SGDLS and CDR2 as YYNGEE. The CDR3 is 15 residues long. The trim removed 2 bases at V and 7 bases at J, leaving 4 bases unmatched. This CDR3 is CASSVRLAGENEQFF. The CDR3, as DNA: TGTGCCAGCAGCGTTCGACTAGCGGGAGAAAATGAGCAGTTCTTC.

This chain links TRBV6-1 with TRBJ2-7, with TRBD1 matching 10 bases. The CDR3 is 15 amino acids. Germline V gene sequence: CDR1 MNHNS, CDR2 SASEGT. Trimming at V came to 7 bases and at J to 7 bases, leaving 13 bases not matched to a gene. For the CDR3, the DNA is TGTGCCAGCACCCAGACGGGACAGGGGCAAGGAGAGCAGTACTTC. Amino acid sequence: CASTQTGQGQGEQYF.